This section outlines one T cell receptor beta chain sequence together with its context. The CDR3 consists of 17 residues. Germline V gene lookup returns CDR1 SEHNR and CDR2 FQNEAQ (reference sequence). V lost 1 base and J 4 bases, leaving 17 bases between the germline ends. In the authors' methods: Nucleated cell counts were estimated from reference gene primer amplification. The data were produced by immunoSEQ multiplex PCR, yet TCRdb's version contains in-frame clones alone and is incomplete. The DNA gave D and trimming, while V, J and clone size come from that table. The sample records fewer than 250,000 clones, 70% to 90% being singletons. These data are taken from a study of blood T cell repertoires in COVID-19. Study summary: The samples span acute and convalescent COVID-19 from the United States, Italy and Spain. PBMCs, B-cell-depleted T cells, or T cells provided the cDNA or gDNA that made up the material.

Sequences were obtained from peripheral blood. The TCR comes from a woman older than 75 with acute or convalescent COVID-19. The chain has TRBV7-9 and TRBJ1-3; TRBD1 might be the D (5 bases). This chain's CDR3 is CASSLDRTFLSGNTIYF. CDR3 coding DNA: TGTGCCAGCAGCTTAGATCGGACATTCTTATCCGGAAACACCATATATTTT. Using reference TRBV7-9 and TRBJ1-3 for the parts outside the CDR3, the full variable domain is DTGVSQNPRHKITKRGQNVTFRCDPISEHNRLYWYRQTLGQGPEFLTYFQNEAQLEKSRLLSDRFSAERPKGSFSTLEIQRTEQGDSAMYLCASSLDRTFLSGNTIYFGEGSWLTVV.